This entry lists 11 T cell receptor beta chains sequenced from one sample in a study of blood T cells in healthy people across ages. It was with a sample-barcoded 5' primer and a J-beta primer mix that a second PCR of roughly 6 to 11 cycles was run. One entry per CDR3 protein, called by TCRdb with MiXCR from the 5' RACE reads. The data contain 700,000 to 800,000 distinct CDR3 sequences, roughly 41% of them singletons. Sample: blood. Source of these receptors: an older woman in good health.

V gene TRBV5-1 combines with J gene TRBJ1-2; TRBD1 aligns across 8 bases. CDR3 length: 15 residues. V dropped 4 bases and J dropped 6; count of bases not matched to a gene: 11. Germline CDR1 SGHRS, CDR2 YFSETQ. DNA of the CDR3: TGCGCCAGCAGCGTCGGACAGGGAGGATCGGATGGCTACACCTTC. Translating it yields CASSVGQGGSDGYTF.

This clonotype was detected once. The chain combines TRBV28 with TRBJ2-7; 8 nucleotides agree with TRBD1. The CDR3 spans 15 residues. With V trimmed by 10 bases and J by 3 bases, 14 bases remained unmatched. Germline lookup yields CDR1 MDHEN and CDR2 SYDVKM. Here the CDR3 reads CANPTGEDRDYEQYF. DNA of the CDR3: TGTGCCAATCCCACCGGGGAGGACAGGGACTACGAGCAGTACTTC.

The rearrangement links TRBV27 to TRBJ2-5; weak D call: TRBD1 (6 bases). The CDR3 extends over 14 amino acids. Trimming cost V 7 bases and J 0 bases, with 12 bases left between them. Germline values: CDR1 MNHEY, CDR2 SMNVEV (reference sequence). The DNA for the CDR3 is TGTGCCAGCAAAGGGACACCGTACCAAGAGACCCAGTACTTC. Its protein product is CASKGTPYQETQYF.

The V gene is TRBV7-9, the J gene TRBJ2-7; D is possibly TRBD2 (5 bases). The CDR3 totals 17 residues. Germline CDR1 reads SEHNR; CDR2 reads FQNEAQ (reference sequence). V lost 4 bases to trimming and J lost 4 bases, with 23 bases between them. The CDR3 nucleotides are TGTGCCAGCAGCTACCTGACTATCCAGGAACCCATATACGAGCAGTACTTC. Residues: CASSYLTIQEPIYEQYF.

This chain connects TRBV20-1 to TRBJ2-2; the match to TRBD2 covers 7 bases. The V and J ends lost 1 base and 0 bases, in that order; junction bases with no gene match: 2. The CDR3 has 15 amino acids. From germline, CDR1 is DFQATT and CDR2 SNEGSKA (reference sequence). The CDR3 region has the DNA TGCAGTGCTAGAGTAGCGGGCACGAACACCGGGGAGCTGTTTTTT. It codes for CSARVAGTNTGELFF.

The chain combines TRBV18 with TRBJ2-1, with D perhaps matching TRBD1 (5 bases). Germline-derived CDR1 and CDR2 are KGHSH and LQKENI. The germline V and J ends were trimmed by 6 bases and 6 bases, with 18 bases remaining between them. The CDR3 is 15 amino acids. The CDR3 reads CASSSSRVQGNEQFF. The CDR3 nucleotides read TGTGCCAGCTCCAGTTCCCGGGTCCAGGGCAATGAGCAGTTCTTC.

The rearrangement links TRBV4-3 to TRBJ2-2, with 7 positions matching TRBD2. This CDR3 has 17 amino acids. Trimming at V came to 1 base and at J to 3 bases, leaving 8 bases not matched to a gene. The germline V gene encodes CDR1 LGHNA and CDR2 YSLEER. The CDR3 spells CASSQASGTTYTGELFF. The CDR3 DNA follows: TGCGCCAGCAGCCAAGCCTCCGGGACTACCTACACCGGGGAGCTGTTTTTT.

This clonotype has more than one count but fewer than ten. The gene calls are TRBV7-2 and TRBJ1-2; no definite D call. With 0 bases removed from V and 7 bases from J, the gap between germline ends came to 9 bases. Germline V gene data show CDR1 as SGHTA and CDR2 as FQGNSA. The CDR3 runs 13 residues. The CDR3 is CASSLAGSFGYTF. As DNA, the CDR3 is TGTGCCAGCAGCTTAGCGGGAAGCTTTGGCTACACCTTC.

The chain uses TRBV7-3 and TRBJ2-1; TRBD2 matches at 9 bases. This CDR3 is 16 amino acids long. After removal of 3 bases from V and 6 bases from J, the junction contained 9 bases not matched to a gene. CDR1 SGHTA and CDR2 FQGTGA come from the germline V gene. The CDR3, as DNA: TGTGCCAGCAGCTTGCTTGGTCGAGCGGGGGGCAATGAGCAGTTCTTC. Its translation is CASSLLGRAGGNEQFF.

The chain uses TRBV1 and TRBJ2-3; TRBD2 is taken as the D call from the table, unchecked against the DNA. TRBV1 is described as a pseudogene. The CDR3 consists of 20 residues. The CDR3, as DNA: TGCACCAGCAGCCCGTTCGGACTAGCGGGGGGGCATTGTCGTACAGATACGCAGTATTTT. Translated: CTSSPFGLAGGHCRTDTQYF.

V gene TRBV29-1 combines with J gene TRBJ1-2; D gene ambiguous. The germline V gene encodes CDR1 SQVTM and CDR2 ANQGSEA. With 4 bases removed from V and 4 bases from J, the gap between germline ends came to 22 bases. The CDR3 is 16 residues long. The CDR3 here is CSVGDPGAGRLYGYTF. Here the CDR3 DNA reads TGCAGCGTTGGCGATCCGGGAGCAGGTCGGCTCTATGGCTACACCTTC.